This passage covers 12 T cell receptor beta chains from one sample sequenced in a study of T cells in localized non-small cell lung cancer (dated by TCRdb to about 2020). The library was produced with the immunoSEQ multiplex PCR assay. TCRdb holds this immuneACCESS table with in-frame rearrangements only. Some clones are missing; in checked studies, unresolved V genes explain under half, and the rest has no known cause. In all, the sample holds about 45,000 clones, and roughly 79% of those were seen once. Of the sample, roughly 17% falls within the top ten clones. The sample here was peripheral blood mononuclear cells, taken before any cancer treatment. The receptor source for this set is a man between 40 and 70 years old with stage III lung adenocarcinoma.

This clone was seen just once. The chain carries TRBV4-1 and TRBJ2-5, with D perhaps matching TRBD1 (6 bases). This CDR3 contains 17 residues. The V gene's germline CDR1 is MGHRA and CDR2 YSYEKL. V lost 1 base and J lost 1, with 16 bases in between. The CDR3 protein is CASSQALTGKGQETQYF. The DNA of the CDR3 is TGCGCCAGCAGCCAAGCCTTAACAGGGAAAGGCCAAGAGACCCAGTACTTC.

The rearrangement uses TRBV6-1 and TRBJ2-2; 11 positions agree with TRBD2. The ends lost 4 bases at V and 3 bases at J; junction bases unmatched: 1. The CDR3 is 15 residues long. Germline CDR1 reads MNHNS; CDR2 reads SASEGT. The CDR3 sequence is CASSGLAGYTGELFF. The CDR3 nucleotides read TGTGCCAGCAGTGGACTAGCGGGGTACACCGGGGAGCTGTTTTTT.

The chain links TRBV6-6 to TRBJ2-5, with 10 bases aligning to TRBD1. J gave up 2 bases and V 5 bases, and 5 bases lay outside the gene matches. Germline values: CDR1 MNHNY, CDR2 SVGAGI (reference sequence). The CDR3 is made up of 15 amino acids. Here the CDR3 DNA reads TGTGCCAGCAGTGGGGACAGGGGAGGGCAAGAGACCCAGTACTTC. This sequence encodes CASSGDRGGQETQYF.

V and J are TRBV9 and TRBJ2-3, with 9 positions matching TRBD1. The CDR3 sequence is 15 residues long. The J segment lost 2 bases and the V segment lost 0 bases, leaving 1 base of the junction unmatched. Germline V gene data show CDR1 as SGDLS and CDR2 as YYNGEE. CDR3 region: CASSVGTGDTDTQYF. In DNA form, the CDR3 reads TGTGCCAGCAGCGTAGGGACAGGGGACACAGATACGCAGTATTTT.

Points on this clone: This specimen includes other DNA sequences encoding the same CDR3. The CDR3 DNA follows: TGTGCCAGCAGCTTACGGGGTTCCTATAATTCACCCCTCCACTTT. Translated: CASSLRGSYNSPLHF. The chain links TRBV7-8 to TRBJ1-6, with no clear D. Germline V gene sequence: CDR1 SGHVS, CDR2 FQNEAQ. This CDR3 comprises 15 residues. V lost 2 bases, J lost 1 base, and 6 bases lay in between.

The chain recombines TRBV19 with TRBJ2-5; tentatively, D is TRBD1 (6 bases). Deletions cut 5 bases from V and 2 bases from J, with 12 bases between. From germline, CDR1 is LNHDA and CDR2 SQIVND (reference sequence). The CDR3 is 14 residues long. CDR3 region: CASSLDRLQETQYF. In DNA, the CDR3 is TGTGCCAGTAGTCTTGACAGGCTACAAGAGACCCAGTACTTC. Variable domain in full (rest from reference TRBV19 and TRBJ2-5): DGGITQSPKYLFRKEGQNVTLSCEQNLNHDAMYWYRQDPGQGLRLIYYSQIVNDFQKGDIAEGYSVSREKKESFPLTVTSAQKNPTAFYLCASSLDRLQETQYFGPGTRLLVL.

The chain is built from TRBV2 and TRBJ2-7, with a possible D match to TRBD1 (7 bases). V was pared by 5 bases and J by 4 bases, with 21 bases between. The germline CDR1 and CDR2 sequences are SNHLY and FYNNEI. The CDR3 loop spans 16 amino acids. The chain's CDR3 is CASSPLGQGGSYEQYF. The CDR3 DNA sequence: TGTGCCAGCAGTCCACTAGGGCAGGGGGGTTCTTACGAGCAGTACTTC. Drawing the rest from reference TRBV2 and TRBJ2-7, the complete variable domain is EPEVTQTPSHQVTQMGQEVILRCVPISNHLYFYWYRQILGQKVEFLVSFYNNEISEKSEIFDDQFSVERPDGSNFTLKIRSTKLEDSAMYFCASSPLGQGGSYEQYFGPGTRLTVT.

This sequence joins TRBV10-3 and TRBJ2-1; 10 bases fit TRBD2. Germline V gene lookup returns CDR1 ENHRY and CDR2 SYGVKD. J lost 2 bases, V lost 4 bases, and 11 bases had no gene match. The CDR3 has 18 residues. The CDR3, as DNA: TGTGCCATCAGTGGTGTAGCGGGGGGCCTACAAACCTACAATGAGCAGTTCTTC. It translates to CAISGVAGGLQTYNEQFF.

V is TRBV30 and J is TRBJ2-1, with a weak D call TRBD2 (5 bases). Trimming took 5 bases from V and 8 from J, leaving 10 bases between them. Germline CDR1 GTSNPN, CDR2 SVGIG (reference sequence). The CDR3 has 11 amino acids. The CDR3 region is CAWSGSDEQFF. CDR3 nucleotides: TGTGCCTGGTCGGGTAGCGATGAGCAGTTCTTC.

The rearrangement links TRBV6-1 to TRBJ2-5; TRBD1 aligns across 8 bases. The end of the DNA fits TRBJ2-7 better, so the J call may be wrong. Per the germline V gene, CDR1 is MNHNS and CDR2 is SASEGT. The CDR3 runs 15 residues. This CDR3 is CASSENRGSSYEQYF. The CDR3 region has the DNA TGTGCCAGCAGTGAGAACAGGGGGTCCTCCTACGAGCAGTACTTC.

This rearrangement joins TRBV18 to TRBJ2-7; 7 bases agree with TRBD1. This CDR3 is built from 14 residues. After removal of 8 bases from V and 6 bases from J, the junction contained 13 bases not matched to a gene. Germline CDR1 reads KGHSH; CDR2 reads LQKENI. CDR3 nucleotide sequence: TGTGCCAGCACTCAGACAGGGCCCCTCCTCGAGCAGTACTTC. This sequence encodes CASTQTGPLLEQYF.

The CDR3 coding sequence is TGTGCCAGCAGTTTTGGACGGAACACTGAAGCTTTCTTT. Protein product: CASSFGRNTEAFF. The genes are TRBV11-2 and TRBJ1-1; no clear D. Trimming left V 6 bases short and J 1 base short, with 9 bases between. The CDR3 is 13 residues long. Germline CDR1 is SGHAT and CDR2 is FQNNGV.